What follows are 9 T cell receptor beta chains derived from one specimen sequenced in a study of blood T cell repertoires in COVID-19. Data came from immunoSEQ multiplex PCR; TCRdb stores just in-frame clones and leaves some out. The data show 90,000 or so clones, with roughly 87% seen just once and about 4% held by the top ten. Source material: peripheral blood. Every receptor here comes from a man aged 60 to 69 with acute or convalescent COVID-19.

This clone turned up a few times. The rearrangement joins TRBV6-4 to TRBJ2-3; a possible D gene is TRBD1 (6 bases). V was cut by 5 bases and J by 5 bases, with 14 bases left in between. Germline assignment: CDR1 MRHNA and CDR2 SNTAGT. The CDR3 spans 14 residues. DNA of the CDR3: TGTGCCAGCAGTACCGACAGGAACCTAGATACGCAGTATTTT. Its protein is CASSTDRNLDTQYF.

The chain uses TRBV3-1 (or the pseudogene TRBV3-2) and TRBJ2-1; 9 bases line up with TRBD2. Germline values: CDR1 LGHDT, CDR2 YNNKEL (reference sequence). The CDR3 has 17 residues. After removal of 1 base from V and 0 bases from J, the junction contained 4 bases not matched to a gene. CDR3 nucleotide sequence: TGTGCCAGCAGCCAAGGCTGGCGGGGGGGCTCCTACAATGAGCAGTTCTTC. Its protein product is CASSQGWRGGSYNEQFF.

The genes are TRBV15 and TRBJ2-7; maybe TRBD1 (5 bases). Trimming removed 5 bases from V and 7 bases from J, with 18 bases in between. Germline V gives CDR1 LNHNV, CDR2 YYDKDF (reference sequence). The CDR3 runs 14 residues. The CDR3 DNA sequence: TGTGCCACCAGCCCTAGGGGCCGGGTTCGGGAGCAGTACTTC. Translation gives CATSPRGRVREQYF.

The chain is built from TRBV27 and TRBJ1-1, with 9 bases fitting TRBD1. Per the germline V gene, CDR1 is MNHEY and CDR2 is SMNVEV (reference sequence). The CDR3 is 13 residues long. V shed 8 bases and J 0 bases; nucleotides not matched to a gene: 1. The CDR3 sequence: CASGTGMNTEAFF. The CDR3, as DNA: TGTGCCAGCGGGACAGGGATGAACACTGAAGCTTTCTTT.

This sequence joins TRBV5-1 and TRBJ1-2; tentatively, D is TRBD1 (6 bases). V gave up 4 bases and J gave up 1 base, with 17 bases separating them. The CDR3 has 16 residues. Per the germline V gene, CDR1 is SGHRS and CDR2 is YFSETQ. The CDR3 coding sequence is TGCGCCAGCAGCCGAACCCAGGGGAAAAATAACTATGGCTACACCTTC. Translated, it gives CASSRTQGKNNYGYTF.

The chain links TRBV10-3 to TRBJ1-2; 7 bases fit TRBD1. J was trimmed by 4 bases and V by 6 bases; bases with no gene match: 8. Germline V gives CDR1 ENHRY, CDR2 SYGVKD. CDR3 length equals 14 residues. The CDR3 is CAISSGGGVYGYTF. In DNA, the CDR3 is TGTGCCATCAGCTCGGGAGGGGGCGTCTATGGCTACACCTTC.

The chain combines TRBV6-5 with TRBJ1-3; D is possibly TRBD1 (6 bases). This CDR3 is 15 amino acids long. Per germline, CDR1 MNHEY and CDR2 SVGAGI. Trimming pared 2 bases from V and 3 bases from J, leaving 11 bases between. The CDR3 nucleotides are TGTGCCAGCAGTTACACCTGGACAGTTGGAAACACCATATATTTT. It translates to CASSYTWTVGNTIYF.

This rearrangement joins TRBV10-3 to TRBJ2-1; 10 bases agree with TRBD2. Germline values: CDR1 ENHRY, CDR2 SYGVKD. J gave up 9 bases and V 6 bases, and 5 bases lay outside the gene matches. The CDR3 runs 13 residues. Here the CDR3 DNA reads TGTGCCATCAGCTCAGCGGGAGGGCTTGAGCAGTTCTTC. Amino acids: CAISSAGGLEQFF.

The chain employs TRBV10-3 and TRBJ2-3; 7 bases are shared with TRBD1. The trim removed 7 bases at V and 1 base at J, leaving 5 bases unmatched. This CDR3 spans 14 amino acids. The V gene's germline CDR1 is ENHRY and CDR2 SYGVKD. The CDR3 DNA reads as TGTGCCATCAAGGGGGCGCAGGGCACAGATACGCAGTATTTT. Protein product: CAIKGAQGTDTQYF.